These 16 T cell receptor beta chains were all obtained from the same sample, sequenced in a study of blood T cell repertoires in COVID-19. TCRdb's copy holds only in-frame clones and misses some; the assay was immunoSEQ multiplex PCR. This sample yields some 190,000 clones, of which 85% to 90% are seen a single time; about 1.6% belongs to the top ten. Sequencing used peripheral blood. The receptors come from a man younger than 30 with active or convalescent COVID-19.

The gene calls are TRBV6-5 and TRBJ2-7, with TRBD2 matching over 12 bases. The CDR3 consists of 15 residues. In germline, CDR1 is MNHEY, CDR2 SVGAGI. V shed 6 bases and J 4 bases; nucleotides not matched to a gene: 7. CDR3 residues: CASSATSGSGYEQYF. The CDR3, as DNA: TGTGCCAGCAGCGCGACTAGCGGGAGTGGATACGAGCAGTACTTC.

This clone was detected once. The CDR3 spells CASSSPGTGNTEAFF. The CDR3 DNA follows: TGTGCCAGTAGTTCTCCCGGGACAGGGAACACTGAAGCTTTCTTT. The gene calls are TRBV19 and TRBJ1-1, with 8 nucleotides matching TRBD1. Germline V gene lookup returns CDR1 LNHDA and CDR2 SQIVND (reference sequence). This CDR3 has 15 amino acids. Losses at the gene ends were 5 bases for V and 1 base for J; bases not matched to a gene: 6.

The rearrangement links TRBV29-1 to TRBJ2-1; D is possibly TRBD2 (5 bases). CDR3 size: 14 residues. CDR1 is SQVTM, CDR2 ANQGSEA, per germline. V lost 6 bases, J lost 2 bases, and 14 bases lay in between. In DNA, the CDR3 is TGCAGCGTAGTAAACCGGGATACCTACAATGAGCAGTTCTTC. Its translation: CSVVNRDTYNEQFF.

The rearrangement uses TRBV2 and TRBJ2-3; TRBD2 aligns across 11 bases. The J segment lost 2 bases and the V segment lost 1 base, leaving 5 bases of the junction unmatched. The CDR3 is 17 amino acids. Looked up from germline, CDR1 is SNHLY and CDR2 is FYNNEI. The CDR3 DNA reads as TGTGCCAGCAGTGAAGATCTAGCGGGAGGACTCACAGATACGCAGTATTTT. Protein: CASSEDLAGGLTDTQYF. Full variable domain (rest looked up from reference TRBV2 and TRBJ2-3): EPEVTQTPSHQVTQMGQEVILRCVPISNHLYFYWYRQILGQKVEFLVSFYNNEISEKSEIFDDQFSVERPDGSNFTLKIRSTKLEDSAMYFCASSEDLAGGLTDTQYFGPGTRLTVL.

The rearrangement links TRBV2 to TRBJ1-2; D uncertain. The CDR3 length is 12 residues. V lost 5 bases and J lost 4, with 8 bases in between. Looked up from germline, CDR1 is SNHLY and CDR2 is FYNNEI. The CDR3 nucleotides read TGTGCCAGCAGTAGTCAGTTCTATGGCTACACCTTC. Its translation is CASSSQFYGYTF.

The V and J genes are TRBV5-3 and TRBJ1-5; possible D gene TRBD1, 6 bases. TRBV5-3 is marked as an open reading frame, function uncertain. This CDR3 is built from 14 residues. Trimming took off 4 bases at V and 4 bases at J, with 12 bases between the two ends. CDR3 DNA sequence: TGTGCCAGAAGCGCGAACAGGGAAAATCAGCCCCAGCATTTT. Translating gives CARSANRENQPQHF.

The chain couples TRBV5-1 to TRBJ2-1, with unresolved D. The CDR3 is 14 amino acids. The ends were cut back, 4 bases at V and 1 base at J, with 9 bases in the middle. Germline-derived CDR1 and CDR2 are SGHRS and YFSETQ. The CDR3 DNA follows: TGCGCCAGCAGCGACCCTAGTTCCTACAATGAGCAGTTCTTC. It yields the protein CASSDPSSYNEQFF.

The V and J genes are TRBV7-3 and TRBJ2-3; no clear D. Germline V CDR1 and CDR2: SGHTA, FQGTGA. V lost 2 bases, J lost 5 bases, and 14 bases lay in between. The length of the CDR3 is 15 residues. The chain's CDR3 is CASSLSIEERDTQYF. The CDR3 DNA reads TGTGCCAGCAGCTTATCCATAGAGGAGAGAGATACGCAGTATTTT.

The chain is built from TRBV5-1 and TRBJ2-7, with 8 positions matching TRBD1. With V trimmed by 3 bases and J by 3 bases, 8 bases remained unmatched. The CDR3 totals 15 residues. Germline assignment: CDR1 SGHRS and CDR2 YFSETQ. CDR3 coding DNA: TGCGCCAGCAGCTACAGGACAGGGCCCCACTACGAGCAGTACTTC. This sequence encodes CASSYRTGPHYEQYF. Full variable domain (remainder filled in from reference TRBV5-1 and TRBJ2-7): KAGVTQTPRYLIKTRGQQVTLSCSPISGHRSVSWYQQTPGQGLQFLFEYFSETQRNKGNFPGRFSGRQFSNSRSEMNVSTLELGDSALYLCASSYRTGPHYEQYFGPGTRLTVT.

V and J are TRBV6-5 and TRBJ1-1; possibly TRBD1 for D (6 bases). The length of the CDR3 is 13 residues. Trimming stripped 6 bases from V and 4 bases from J, with 12 bases between. Germline V gene data show CDR1 as MNHEY and CDR2 as SVGAGI. This CDR3 is CASRPETGTEAFF. As DNA, the CDR3 is TGTGCCAGCAGACCCGAGACAGGCACTGAAGCTTTCTTT.

Here the CDR3 DNA reads TGCGCCAGCGCGGCAGGGGGAGTTCGAGAGACCCAGTACTTC. Its translation: CASAAGGVRETQYF. The genes are TRBV5-1 and TRBJ2-5; 7 nucleotides match TRBD1. Germline V gene lookup returns CDR1 SGHRS and CDR2 YFSETQ. With V trimmed by 7 bases and J by 4 bases, 10 bases remained unmatched. CDR3 length: 14 residues.

V gene TRBV30 combines with J gene TRBJ1-6; tentative D call: TRBD1 (6 bases). Trimming removed 2 bases at V and 8 bases at J, with 22 bases between. Germline values: CDR1 GTSNPN, CDR2 SVGIG (reference sequence). The CDR3 runs 17 residues. The CDR3 DNA reads TGTGCCTGGAGTACAAGAGGGGGGACTCTAGCGGATTCACCCCTCCACTTT. Translating gives CAWSTRGGTLADSPLHF.

A few counts support this clone. V usage is TRBV9 and J usage is TRBJ1-4; 7 bases are shared with TRBD1. This CDR3 spans 15 amino acids. In germline, CDR1 is SGDLS, CDR2 YYNGEE. The V segment lost 4 bases and the J segment 0 bases; nucleotides outside the gene matches: 3. This chain's CDR3 is CASSRGGATNEKLFF. The DNA of the CDR3 is TGTGCCAGCAGCCGAGGGGGCGCAACTAATGAAAAACTGTTTTTT.

V gene TRBV30 combines with J gene TRBJ1-3, with D possibly TRBD1 on 5 matching bases. The germline CDR1 and CDR2 sequences are GTSNPN and SVGIG (reference sequence). Trimming removed 1 base from V and 3 bases from J, with 13 bases in between. This CDR3 comprises 15 residues. The CDR3 DNA follows: TGTGCCTGGAGTGGGGGTAGACAGAGTGGAAACACCATATATTTT. This encodes CAWSGGRQSGNTIYF.

V usage is TRBV5-8 and J usage is TRBJ2-3, with 10 bases lining up with TRBD1. The CDR3 consists of 16 residues. The V gene end was trimmed by 5 bases and the J gene end by 1 base; junction bases not matched to a gene: 7. In germline, CDR1 is SGHTS, CDR2 YDEGEE. The CDR3 here is CASRYGGTGGTDTQYF. As DNA, the CDR3 is TGTGCCAGCAGATATGGTGGGACAGGGGGCACAGATACGCAGTATTTT. The full variable domain, its missing parts supplied by reference TRBV5-8 and TRBJ2-3, is EAGVTQSPTHLIKTRGQQATLRCSPISGHTSVYWYQQALGLGLQFLLWYDEGEERNRGNFPPRFSGRQFPNYSSELNVNALELEDSALYLCASRYGGTGGTDTQYFGPGTRLTVL.

V gene TRBV7-2 combines with J gene TRBJ2-5, with 9 bases aligning to TRBD2. Germline CDR1 and CDR2: SGHTA and FQGNSA. CDR3 size: 19 residues. The junction had 17 bases not matched to a gene; V was cut back by 4 bases and J by 2 bases. CDR3: CASSSYYQRASGKQETQYF. The CDR3 DNA reads as TGTGCCAGCAGCTCATACTACCAGAGGGCTAGCGGGAAACAAGAGACCCAGTACTTC.